Included here is one T cell receptor beta chain sequence, with context. Antigen specificity is unknown. Trimming left V 2 bases short and J 4 bases short, with 9 bases between. CDR1 and CDR2 (germline): LNHDA, SQIVND (reference sequence). CDR3 length: 14 residues. This sample is drawn from a study of T cells in tuberculosis. Study overall: T cells were selected with CD1B tetramers loaded with glucose monomycolate.

Sequencing was performed with immunoSEQ multiplex PCR; in TCRdb, only in-frame clones are kept and a portion is missing. The sample holds more than 30,000 clones, 90% to 95% seen once. Study conclusions and caveats: Smaller distances to GMM-specific TCRs suggested their expansion in active tuberculosis. Smaller alpha distances in active tuberculosis partly reflected shorter CDR3-alpha lengths. GEM motif frequencies gave 55% to 75% accuracy; the GMM repertoire gave roughly 87%.

The sample was PBMCs. The sequence derives from a donor between 10 and 35 years old with latent tuberculosis or without tuberculosis infection. Some clones in this sample may be carry-over from other donors' samples. The chain carries TRBV19 and TRBJ1-5; D not resolved. The CDR3 region has the DNA TGTGCCAGTAGTATAAGGTCGGGAAATCAGCCCCAGCATTTT. Translation gives CASSIRSGNQPQHF.